Listed here are 8 T cell receptor beta chains from one sample, sequenced in a study of T cells in Graves' hyperthyroidism and ophthalmopathy. Researchers amplified the TCR beta CDR3 regions from RNA transcripts. A set of HTBI primers served as the primers for a first-round RT-PCR of the TCR CDR3. In TCRdb, the multiplex PCR reads were re-called with MiXCR into one record per CDR3 protein. The sample contains approximately 320,000 distinct CDR3 sequences, 16% of which appear only once. Sequencing input: blood. These receptors all stem from a young man with Graves' hyperthyroidism.

This clonotype occurred a few times. V is TRBV7-9 and J is TRBJ2-7; TRBD1 is a possible D gene (7 bases). The CDR3 extends over 18 amino acids. V lost 4 bases, J lost 3 bases, and 25 bases lay in between. Per the germline V gene, CDR1 is SEHNR and CDR2 is FQNEAQ (reference sequence). In DNA form, the CDR3 reads TGTGCCAGCAGCTCCACGGGGGTCACCGGGACAGCGGGCTACGAGCAGTACTTC. The encoded protein is CASSSTGVTGTAGYEQYF.

This clonotype was seen at least ten times. This chain connects TRBV27 to TRBJ2-7; maybe TRBD1 (6 bases). With 6 bases removed from V and 5 bases from J, the gap between germline ends came to 17 bases. CDR1 MNHEY and CDR2 SMNVEV come from the germline V gene (reference sequence). The CDR3 covers 14 residues. CDR3 amino acids: CASRGSQGTHEQYF. The DNA for the CDR3 is TGTGCCAGCAGAGGTAGCCAGGGGACCCACGAGCAGTACTTC.

The chain uses TRBV10-3 and TRBJ2-7; D may be TRBD1 or TRBD2 (5 bases each). Per the germline V gene, CDR1 is ENHRY and CDR2 is SYGVKD. V was clipped by 8 bases and J by 1 base, with 15 bases between them. There are 14 residues in the CDR3. In DNA form, the CDR3 reads TGTGCCATCGGGGGTTGGGGTAATTCCTACGAGCAGTACTTC. It is translated as CAIGGWGNSYEQYF.

The gene calls are TRBV25-1 and TRBJ2-6, with a possible D match to TRBD2 (5 bases). Germline loops: CDR1 MGHDK, CDR2 SYGVNS. The CDR3 extends over 14 amino acids. The V gene lost 8 bases and the J gene lost 2 bases, with 10 bases spanning the gap. CDR3 residues: CASRSGAGANVLTF. CDR3 DNA: TGTGCCAGCCGATCCGGGGCTGGGGCCAACGTCCTGACTTTC.

This clonotype was seen repeatedly, ten times or more. The V gene is TRBV18, the J gene TRBJ1-6; D unclear. The germline V gene encodes CDR1 KGHSH and CDR2 LQKENI. The CDR3 has 16 amino acids. V was clipped by 2 bases and J by 10 bases, with 18 bases between them. The CDR3 sequence is CASSPGIGVSGSPLHF. CDR3 DNA sequence: TGTGCCAGCTCACCAGGAATTGGAGTGAGCGGCTCACCCCTCCACTTT.

In this sample, this clonotype turned up many times. This chain uses TRBV5-1 with TRBJ2-1, with D possibly being TRBD1 (5 bases). Germline lookup yields CDR1 SGHRS and CDR2 YFSETQ. V gave up 0 bases and J gave up 0 bases, with 7 bases separating them. The CDR3 sequence is 15 residues long. CDR3: CASSLEGHSYNEQFF. Written as DNA, the CDR3 is TGCGCCAGCAGCTTGGAGGGGCACTCCTACAATGAGCAGTTCTTC.

Many counts were recorded for this clonotype. J is TRBJ2-7 and V is TRBV3-1; D ambiguous. In germline, CDR1 is LGHDT, CDR2 YNNKEL (reference sequence). CDR3 length equals 15 residues. The V and J ends lost 2 bases and 2 bases respectively, with 13 bases between them. In DNA, the CDR3 is TGTGCCAGCAGCCAATCCCTCGGTAGTACCTACGAGCAGTACTTC. This sequence encodes CASSQSLGSTYEQYF.

The V call is TRBV2, the J call TRBJ2-2; 8 positions match TRBD1. The germline V gene encodes CDR1 SNHLY and CDR2 FYNNEI. There are 16 residues in the CDR3. J lost 6 bases, V lost 6 bases, and 12 bases had no gene match. DNA for the CDR3: TGTGCCAGCAGACGATACAGGGGGAGTTCTGCCGGGGAGCTGTTTTTT. Encoded protein: CASRRYRGSSAGELFF.